The 3 T cell receptor beta chains in this list originate from one sample, sequenced in a study of blood T cell repertoires in COVID-19. Using immunoSEQ multiplex PCR, the repertoire was profiled, and TCRdb retains in-frame clones only, with some absent. This table holds roughly 400,000 clones, about nine tenths found once. The sequenced sample consisted of PBMCs or T cells enriched from blood (not recorded which). These receptors came from a man between 18 and 29 years old who had recovered from COVID-19.

CDR3 in DNA: TGTGCCAGCAGCGCGGACAGGGTGCATGAGCAGTTCTTC. Amino acids: CASSADRVHEQFF. V is TRBV9 and J is TRBJ2-1; 8 bases match TRBD1. Germline V gene data show CDR1 as SGDLS and CDR2 as YYNGEE. The CDR3 loop spans 13 amino acids. V lost 3 bases and J lost 8; bases outside the gene matches: 4. Based on the CDR3 plus reference TRBV9 and TRBJ2-1, the full variable domain is DSGVTQTPKHLITATGQRVTLRCSPRSGDLSVYWYQQSLDQGLQFLIQYYNGEERAKGNILERFSAQQFPDLHSELNLSSLELGDSALYFCASSADRVHEQFFGPGTRLTVL.

The J gene is TRBJ2-1, the V gene TRBV10-3, with a weak D call TRBD2 (5 bases). The CDR3 totals 12 residues. Germline-derived CDR1 and CDR2 are ENHRY and SYGVKD. Deletions cut 7 bases from V and 8 bases from J, with 12 bases between. The CDR3 coding sequence is TGTGCCATCACCAATGTGAGGGATGAGCAGTTCTTC. Translating gives CAITNVRDEQFF.

The rearrangement uses TRBV3-1 (or the pseudogene TRBV3-2) and TRBJ2-5; D not resolved. This CDR3 comprises 16 residues. Germline values: CDR1 LGHDT, CDR2 YNNKEL (reference sequence). Trimming removed 0 bases from V and 5 bases from J, with 16 bases in between. CDR3 loop: CASSQDPAEFRETQYF. The CDR3 DNA reads TGTGCCAGCAGCCAAGATCCCGCCGAGTTTCGGGAGACCCAGTACTTC.